A single sample gave rise to the 22 T cell receptor beta chains below, sequenced in a study of early T cells in non-severe SARS-CoV-2 infection. MiXCR, run by TCRdb on the 5' RACE reads, gives a single entry per CDR3 protein. The table includes roughly 46,000 distinct CDR3 sequences, around 7% detected once. The sample was whole blood. These receptors were taken from an adult who was a healthcare worker with PCR-confirmed SARS-CoV-2 infection or an uninfected control (not recorded which).

V and J are TRBV5-6 and TRBJ2-7; TRBD1 agrees at 7 bases. Losses at the gene ends were 4 bases for V and 3 bases for J; bases not matched to a gene: 13. This CDR3 is built from 16 residues. Germline V gene data show CDR1 as SGHDT and CDR2 as YYEEEE. CDR3 protein: CASSPQKDRTYYEQYF. DNA of the CDR3: TGTGCCAGCAGCCCTCAAAAGGACAGGACTTACTACGAGCAGTACTTC.

This clonotype has just a few counts. The chain joins TRBV12-3 or TRBV12-4 to TRBJ1-5; the D gene is possibly TRBD1 (5 bases). The CDR3 loop spans 18 amino acids. V lost 6 bases, J lost 0 bases, and 21 bases lay in between. CDR3 coding DNA: TGTGCCAGCAGACCTGAAGGGCGATGGGACTTTAGCAATCAGCCCCAGCATTTT. It is translated as CASRPEGRWDFSNQPQHF.

This sequence joins TRBV12-3 or TRBV12-4 and TRBJ2-2; D not certain. The CDR3 is 14 residues long. Trimming shortened V by 8 bases and J by 7 bases, and 17 bases separated the two germline ends. CDR3: CASGPQTIVGELFF. The CDR3 DNA reads as TGTGCCAGCGGCCCCCAGACAATCGTCGGGGAGCTGTTTTTT.

There are a few counts of this clonotype. The V gene is TRBV5-8, the J gene TRBJ2-2, with TRBD1 matching 9 bases. Per germline, CDR1 SGHTS and CDR2 YDEGEE. J gave up 4 bases and V 0 bases, and 4 bases lay outside the gene matches. This CDR3 comprises 16 residues. This chain's CDR3 is CASSLDRGRSTGELFF. The CDR3 nucleotides are TGTGCCAGCAGCTTGGACAGGGGGCGCAGCACCGGGGAGCTGTTTTTT.

Ten or more counts support this clonotype. This chain's CDR3 is CASSTRTDYSNQPQHF. In DNA, the CDR3 is TGTGCCAGCAGTACGCGGACGGATTATAGCAATCAGCCCCAGCATTTT. The chain joins TRBV6-6 to TRBJ1-5; no clear D gene. The germline gives CDR1 MNHNY, CDR2 SVGAGI (reference sequence). Trimming removed 5 bases at V and 0 bases at J, with 14 bases between. The CDR3 is made up of 16 amino acids.

This clonotype was counted a few times. The genes are TRBV7-6 and TRBJ2-7, with 9 nucleotides matching TRBD1. Germline V gene sequence: CDR1 SGHVS, CDR2 FNYEAQ. The CDR3 is 14 residues long. Trimming cost V 4 bases and J 7 bases; bases outside gene matches: 8. The CDR3 DNA reads TGTGCCAGCAGCTCCCGACAGGGGGTAGGGGAGCAGTACTTC. Its protein is CASSSRQGVGEQYF.

Ten or more counts support this clonotype. The chain couples TRBV10-2 to TRBJ1-4, with 8 bases fitting TRBD1. Germline V gives CDR1 WSHSY, CDR2 SAAADI. Trimming took 2 bases from V and 8 from J; bases not matched to a gene: 13. The CDR3 loop spans 17 amino acids. The CDR3 sequence is CASSERKRAQGAEKLFF. Here the CDR3 DNA reads TGCGCCAGCAGTGAGCGCAAAAGGGCTCAGGGGGCGGAAAAACTGTTTTTT.

At least ten counts were recorded for this clonotype. The chain recombines TRBV20-1 with TRBJ1-5, with a weak D call TRBD1 (6 bases). V was trimmed by 6 bases and J by 3 bases, leaving 15 bases between them. The CDR3 has 14 amino acids. Germline V gene data show CDR1 as DFQATT and CDR2 as SNEGSKA (reference sequence). The CDR3: CSAGGRQDNQPQHF. The CDR3 coding sequence is TGCAGTGCCGGTGGGCGACAGGACAATCAGCCCCAGCATTTT.

Only a few counts were recorded for this clonotype. The V call is TRBV7-2, the J call TRBJ2-7; D is uncertain. V lost 3 bases to trimming and J lost 5 bases, with 11 bases between them. This CDR3 region has 13 residues. Germline-derived CDR1 and CDR2 are SGHTA and FQGNSA. CDR3 in DNA: TGTGCCAGCAGCTTTATTGTGGGCAACGAGCAGTACTTC. It is translated as CASSFIVGNEQYF.

This clonotype was found a few times. The genes are TRBV20-1 and TRBJ2-1; perhaps TRBD2 as D (6 bases). The germline V gene has CDR1 DFQATT and CDR2 SNEGSKA (reference sequence). The CDR3 is 14 amino acids. Trimming took 4 bases from V and 4 from J, leaving 14 bases between them. The CDR3, as DNA: TGCAGTGCTAATTGGCGGGGACTGTACAATGAGCAGTTCTTC. It yields the protein CSANWRGLYNEQFF.

In its sample, this clonotype was seen a few times. The V gene is TRBV6-2 or TRBV6-3, the J gene TRBJ2-2; D is unclear. Trimming left V 2 bases short and J 6 bases short, with 7 bases between. The CDR3 runs 13 residues. Germline V gene lookup returns CDR1 MNHEY and CDR2 SVGEGT. The CDR3 loop reads CASSYGPPGELFF. The DNA of the CDR3 is TGTGCCAGCAGTTACGGTCCCCCCGGGGAGCTGTTTTTT.

This clonotype was picked up many times. The J gene is TRBJ2-3, the V gene TRBV11-2; tentative D call: TRBD2 (8 bases). Trimming cost V 7 bases and J 5 bases, with 19 bases left between them. In germline, CDR1 is SGHAT, CDR2 FQNNGV. The CDR3 contains 15 residues. CDR3 coding DNA: TGTGCCAGCAACCAGGGGGTTAGCGGGAAAGATACGCAGTATTTT. It translates to CASNQGVSGKDTQYF.

V usage is TRBV5-6 and J usage is TRBJ2-3, with D hard to call. The CDR3 has 12 residues. Germline CDR1 and CDR2: SGHDT and YYEEEE. V gave up 2 bases and J gave up 4 bases, with 5 bases separating them. The CDR3: CASSFDPDTQYF. CDR3 coding DNA: TGTGCCAGCAGCTTCGATCCAGATACGCAGTATTTT.

This clonotype was detected many times. This chain links TRBV5-4 with TRBJ1-4; 7 nucleotides line up with TRBD1. Trimming at V came to 4 bases and at J to 4 bases, leaving 4 bases not matched to a gene. CDR1 and CDR2 from the germline V gene are SGHNT and YYREEE (reference sequence). This CDR3 region has 14 residues. CDR3 in DNA: TGTGCCAGCAGCGCCGGGACAGTTAATGAAAAACTGTTTTTT. Translating gives CASSAGTVNEKLFF.

This clonotype was seen at least ten times. CDR3 DNA sequence: TGTGCCAGCAGTTATGGACAGGGGAGGGCTGAAGCTTTCTTT. It yields the protein CASSYGQGRAEAFF. This chain connects TRBV7-9 to TRBJ1-1; 9 nucleotides match TRBD1. The CDR3 loop spans 14 amino acids. Germline V gene sequence: CDR1 SEHNR, CDR2 FQNEAQ (reference sequence). Trimming cost V 6 bases and J 6 bases; bases outside gene matches: 8.

The rearrangement joins TRBV2 to TRBJ2-7; 7 bases line up with TRBD1. Germline lookup yields CDR1 SNHLY and CDR2 FYNNEI. The ends lost 6 bases at V and 6 bases at J; junction bases unmatched: 5. This CDR3 region has 12 residues. Written as DNA, the CDR3 is TGTGCCAGCAGAGATGACAGGGCCGAGCAGTACTTC. It encodes CASRDDRAEQYF.

This clonotype was seen more than once but under ten times. The rearrangement joins TRBV14 to TRBJ2-3; no clear D gene. The V end was cut by 4 bases, the J end by 6 bases, with 5 bases between. Germline-derived CDR1 and CDR2 are SGHDN and FVKESK. The CDR3 spans 11 residues. CDR3 in amino acids: CASSPKDTQYF. In DNA form, the CDR3 reads TGTGCCAGCAGCCCCAAGGATACGCAGTATTTT.

This clonotype was counted ten times or more. The chain carries TRBV27 and TRBJ1-1; possible D gene TRBD1, 5 bases. Trimming cost V 3 bases and J 5 bases, with 10 bases left between them. The germline V gene encodes CDR1 MNHEY and CDR2 SMNVEV (reference sequence). The CDR3 spans 13 residues. CDR3 nucleotides: TGTGCCAGCAGTTTGAGAGGGGTTACTGAAGCTTTCTTT. Residues: CASSLRGVTEAFF.

V gene TRBV6-2 or TRBV6-3 combines with J gene TRBJ2-5, with TRBD1 as a possible D gene (6 bases). V dropped 0 bases and J dropped 3 bases, with 8 bases sitting between them. The CDR3 contains 14 residues. The V gene's germline CDR1 is MNHEY and CDR2 SVGEGT. The CDR3 bases are TGTGCCAGCAGTTACTCGGGGGCTGAAGAGACCCAGTACTTC. Translation gives CASSYSGAEETQYF.

This clonotype was counted ten times or more. The V gene is TRBV7-9, the J gene TRBJ1-5; D remains ambiguous. Trimming took off 2 bases at V and 2 bases at J, with 10 bases between the two ends. From germline, CDR1 is SEHNR and CDR2 FQNEAQ (reference sequence). The CDR3 runs 15 residues. The CDR3: CASSLWREGNQPQHF. The CDR3 DNA sequence: TGTGCCAGCAGCTTATGGAGGGAGGGCAATCAGCCCCAGCATTTT.

This clonotype was found many times. The V gene is TRBV28, the J gene TRBJ2-7, with 9 bases lining up with TRBD2. Germline loops: CDR1 MDHEN, CDR2 SYDVKM. The CDR3 is 14 residues long. Trimming removed 8 bases from V and 0 bases from J; junction bases left unmatched: 5. The CDR3: CASQGLAYSYEQYF. Written as DNA, the CDR3 is TGTGCCAGCCAGGGACTAGCCTACTCCTACGAGCAGTACTTC.

This sequence joins TRBV11-2 and TRBJ1-6; no clear D. The CDR3 is 16 residues long. V gave up 5 bases and J gave up 0 bases, with 11 bases separating them. The germline V gene encodes CDR1 SGHAT and CDR2 FQNNGV. The CDR3 bases are TGTGCCAGCAGCGCACGAACCAACTCCTATAATTCACCCCTCCACTTT. Translated, it gives CASSARTNSYNSPLHF.